The 25 T cell receptor beta chains below come from one sample, sequenced in a study of PD-1 blockade in classical Hodgkin lymphoma. Brentuximab vedotin exposure varied, and every patient relapsed after autologous stem cell transplantation. Sequencing was performed with immunoSEQ multiplex PCR; in TCRdb, only in-frame clones are kept and a portion is missing. The table lists 40,000 to 45,000 clones, around 76% of them singletons. The sample in question was peripheral blood mononuclear cells (PBMCs), obtained before the second cycle of nivolumab. These TCRs come from a human donor with classical Hodgkin lymphoma.

The chain combines TRBV7-6 with TRBJ1-2; tentatively, D is TRBD1 (5 bases). Germline V CDR1 and CDR2: SGHVS, FNYEAQ. There are 15 residues in the CDR3. Trimming cost V 0 bases and J 6 bases, with 14 bases left between them. The CDR3 DNA reads TGTGCCAGCAGCTTAGCGGGGGAGGTAGGAGATGGCTACACCTTC. As protein: CASSLAGEVGDGYTF.

The chain has TRBV4-3 and TRBJ1-5, with a possible D match to TRBD1 (5 bases). CDR3 length equals 16 residues. Deletions cut 4 bases from V and 2 bases from J, with 15 bases between. CDR1 and CDR2 from the germline V gene are LGHNA and YSLEER. The CDR3 loop reads CASSPSRDSRNQPQHF. The CDR3 region has the DNA TGCGCCAGCAGCCCCTCACGGGACTCTCGCAATCAGCCCCAGCATTTT.

The chain has TRBV7-9 and TRBJ1-2, with D perhaps matching TRBD1 (5 bases). V gave up 5 bases and J gave up 3 bases, with 13 bases separating them. CDR3 length: 14 residues. Germline V gene data show CDR1 as SEHNR and CDR2 as FQNEAQ (reference sequence). CDR3 DNA sequence: TGTGCCAGCAGCACTATCGACAGAGACTATGGCTACACCTTC. Amino acid sequence: CASSTIDRDYGYTF.

This chain joins TRBV6-5 and TRBJ2-4; 10 bases map to TRBD2. This CDR3 spans 14 amino acids. Germline CDR1 and CDR2: MNHEY and SVGAGI. Losses at the gene ends were 4 bases for V and 5 bases for J; bases not matched to a gene: 2. The DNA of the CDR3 is TGTGCCAGCAGTTGGACTAGCGGTCAAAACATTCAGTACTTC. Protein: CASSWTSGQNIQYF.

This chain connects TRBV6-5 to TRBJ1-6; D not resolved. The CDR3 spans 14 residues. Germline CDR1 and CDR2: MNHEY and SVGAGI. The V end was cut by 6 bases, the J end by 0 bases, with 6 bases between. The CDR3 sequence: CASRKSSYNSPLHF. The CDR3 DNA sequence: TGTGCCAGCAGAAAAAGCTCCTATAATTCACCCCTCCACTTT.

In nucleotides, the CDR3 is TGTGCCAGCAGTTCGCCCGGGACTAGCGGGGGCACCGGGGAGCTGTTTTTT. It codes for CASSSPGTSGGTGELFF. The chain joins TRBV28 to TRBJ2-2, with 14 bases fitting TRBD2. Germline CDR1 MDHEN, CDR2 SYDVKM. This CDR3 is built from 17 residues. J was trimmed by 4 bases and V by 4 bases; bases with no gene match: 5. The full variable domain, completed using reference TRBV28 and TRBJ2-2, is DVKVTQSSRYLVKRTGEKVFLECVQDMDHENMFWYRQDPGLGLRLIYFSYDVKMKEKGDIPEGYSVSREKKERFSLILESASTNQTSMYLCASSSPGTSGGTGELFFGEGSRLTVL.

V and J are TRBV18 and TRBJ1-2; TRBD1 matches at 9 bases. CDR3 length equals 13 residues. Germline V gene lookup returns CDR1 KGHSH and CDR2 LQKENI. Trimming at V came to 3 bases and at J to 6 bases, leaving 2 bases not matched to a gene. CDR3 loop: CASSPDRGDGYTF. The CDR3 nucleotides are TGTGCCAGCTCACCTGACAGGGGGGATGGCTACACCTTC.

The chain has TRBV7-2 and TRBJ2-7; 8 nucleotides match TRBD2. CDR3 length: 14 amino acids. From germline, CDR1 is SGHTA and CDR2 FQGNSA. The V and J ends lost 4 bases and 9 bases, in that order; junction bases with no gene match: 11. The CDR3 DNA reads TGTGCCAGCAGCTGGGGCAGCGGGAGCCACGGGCAGTACTTC. It yields the protein CASSWGSGSHGQYF.

This clone was counted a few times. The chain has TRBV11-3 and TRBJ2-5; D is ambiguous. In germline, CDR1 is SGHNT, CDR2 YENEEA. Trimming shortened V by 5 bases and J by 2 bases, and 9 bases separated the two germline ends. CDR3 size: 13 residues. CDR3 in amino acids: CASSPGPQETQYF. The CDR3 DNA follows: TGTGCCAGCAGCCCGGGCCCACAAGAGACCCAGTACTTC.

The CDR3 sequence is CASSYSSVRGPEKLFF. The DNA for the CDR3 is TGTGCCAGCAGTTACTCATCTGTTCGGGGTCCCGAAAAACTGTTTTTT. V usage is TRBV6-5 and J usage is TRBJ1-4; D unclear. The germline V and J ends were trimmed by 0 bases and 8 bases, with 16 bases remaining between them. The CDR3 totals 16 residues. Germline CDR1 reads MNHEY; CDR2 reads SVGAGI.

The V gene is TRBV28, the J gene TRBJ2-1; D is undetermined. Trimming pared 2 bases from V and 8 bases from J, leaving 4 bases between. The CDR3 is 11 residues long. Per the germline V gene, CDR1 is MDHEN and CDR2 is SYDVKM. The CDR3 spells CASSLGDEQFF. CDR3 nucleotides: TGTGCCAGCAGTTTAGGGGATGAGCAGTTCTTC. The full variable domain, completed using reference TRBV28 and TRBJ2-1, is DVKVTQSSRYLVKRTGEKVFLECVQDMDHENMFWYRQDPGLGLRLIYFSYDVKMKEKGDIPEGYSVSREKKERFSLILESASTNQTSMYLCASSLGDEQFFGPGTRLTVL.

This clone was seen a handful of times. The gene calls are TRBV6-5 and TRBJ1-1; possible D gene TRBD1, 6 bases. The CDR3 covers 14 residues. Trimming removed 2 bases from V and 1 base from J, with 8 bases in between. Germline V gene sequence: CDR1 MNHEY, CDR2 SVGAGI. CDR3 residues: CASSYGGGNTEAFF. The CDR3 DNA follows: TGTGCCAGCAGTTACGGAGGGGGGAACACTGAAGCTTTCTTT.

The chain joins TRBV28 to TRBJ2-2, with no clear D. Looked up from germline, CDR1 is MDHEN and CDR2 is SYDVKM. V was pared by 3 bases and J by 2 bases, with 4 bases between. The CDR3 contains 13 residues. For the CDR3, the DNA is TGTGCCAGCAGTTTCACAAACACCGGGGAGCTGTTTTTT. Residues: CASSFTNTGELFF.

V gene TRBV4-3 combines with J gene TRBJ2-3; 8 bases fit TRBD2. Losses at the gene ends were 0 bases for V and 7 bases for J; bases not matched to a gene: 15. CDR1 and CDR2 from the germline V gene are LGHNA and YSLEER. This CDR3 comprises 18 residues. CDR3 amino acids: CASSQEWAVAGTLNTQYF. The CDR3 region has the DNA TGCGCCAGCAGCCAAGAGTGGGCCGTAGCGGGGACCCTAAATACGCAGTATTTT.

The rearrangement links TRBV13 to TRBJ2-1, with TRBD2 identical over 13 bases. Germline-derived CDR1 and CDR2 are PRHDT and FYEKMQ (reference sequence). The V and J ends lost 3 bases and 2 bases, in that order; junction bases with no gene match: 13. The CDR3 has 20 amino acids. The CDR3 DNA reads as TGTGCCAGCAGCTTTGTTGTGGGGACTAGCGGGACTCCCACCTACAATGAGCAGTTCTTC. The encoded protein is CASSFVVGTSGTPTYNEQFF.

This clone was picked up a small number of times. The genes are TRBV28 and TRBJ1-2; D is possibly TRBD1 (6 bases). CDR1 MDHEN and CDR2 SYDVKM come from the germline V gene. With 2 bases removed from V and 8 bases from J, the gap between germline ends came to 15 bases. This CDR3 is built from 14 residues. The CDR3 is CASSLVLQGSGYTF. CDR3 nucleotides: TGTGCCAGCAGTTTAGTCCTCCAGGGGTCCGGCTACACCTTC.

Only one count was recorded for this clone. The gene calls are TRBV27 and TRBJ2-3, with D perhaps being TRBD1 or TRBD2 (5 bases each). Trimming stripped 11 bases from V and 5 bases from J, with 29 bases between. The V gene's germline CDR1 is MNHEY and CDR2 SMNVEV (reference sequence). The CDR3 totals 17 residues. The CDR3, as DNA: TGTGCCGCGTACTGGGACGCCGAGGCATTTGGGGGAGATACGCAGTATTTT. It specifies CAAYWDAEAFGGDTQYF.

This clone was recorded a few times. V is TRBV27 and J is TRBJ2-1; 14 nucleotides agree with TRBD2. Germline V gene sequence: CDR1 MNHEY, CDR2 SMNVEV (reference sequence). This CDR3 comprises 15 residues. The junction had 3 bases not matched to a gene; V was cut back by 5 bases and J by 6 bases. The CDR3 DNA reads as TGTGCCAGCAGTAGGACTAGCGGGAGGCTCAATGAGCAGTTCTTC. Its translation: CASSRTSGRLNEQFF.

Of note for this clone: One end of the junction is discordant with germline, which a read error may explain. Other nucleotide sequences in the sample specify the same CDR3. V and J are TRBV27 and TRBJ1-1; 8 bases match TRBD1. CDR1 MNHEY and CDR2 SMNVEV come from the germline V gene (reference sequence). The CDR3 sequence is 14 residues long. CDR3 amino acids: CASSSRTGKNEAFF. The DNA for the CDR3 is TGCGCCAGCAGTTCAAGGACAGGGAAGAATGAAGCTTTCTTT.

This chain uses TRBV7-9 with TRBJ2-2, with TRBD2 identical over 12 bases. The CDR3 totals 16 residues. Losses at the gene ends were 4 bases for V and 6 bases for J; bases not matched to a gene: 6. Looked up from germline, CDR1 is SEHNR and CDR2 is FQNEAQ (reference sequence). The CDR3 nucleotides read TGTGCCAGCAGCTCAGAGACTAGCGGGGGCCCCGGGGAGCTGTTTTTT. Its protein is CASSSETSGGPGELFF.

CDR3 sequence: CASSRDGWGYTF. CDR3 bases: TGCGCCAGCAGTCGGGACGGTTGGGGCTACACCTTC. The V call is TRBV4-3, the J call TRBJ1-2, with a weak D call TRBD1 (5 bases). The CDR3 sequence is 12 residues long. V lost 6 bases to trimming and J lost 8 bases, with 13 bases between them. Germline V gene sequence: CDR1 LGHNA, CDR2 YSLEER.

V is TRBV6-6 and J is TRBJ2-7, with 8 bases that match TRBD2. From germline, CDR1 is MNHNY and CDR2 SVGAGI (reference sequence). V lost 2 bases to trimming and J lost 4 bases; unmatched junction nucleotides: 7. This CDR3 has 15 residues. The DNA for the CDR3 is TGTGCCAGCAGTTACAGTAGTAGCGGGACTTACGAGCAGTACTTC. It specifies CASSYSSSGTYEQYF.

This clone was recorded a few times. J is TRBJ2-1 and V is TRBV11-2; 8 bases are a match to TRBD1. CDR1 and CDR2 (germline): SGHAT, FQNNGV. CDR3 length: 13 residues. J was trimmed by 4 bases and V by 5 bases; bases with no gene match: 1. The CDR3 is CASSRTGYNEQFF. The CDR3 coding sequence is TGTGCCAGCAGCCGGACAGGGTACAATGAGCAGTTCTTC.

This clone was picked up a small number of times. V usage is TRBV9 and J usage is TRBJ2-1, with D perhaps TRBD2 (6 bases). The CDR3 totals 15 residues. The V gene lost 0 bases and the J gene lost 6 bases, with 13 bases spanning the gap. From germline, CDR1 is SGDLS and CDR2 YYNGEE. CDR3 in amino acids: CASSVGGVSPNEQFF. Here the CDR3 DNA reads TGTGCCAGCAGCGTAGGGGGGGTTAGCCCCAATGAGCAGTTCTTC.

This chain joins TRBV2 and TRBJ2-7; possible D gene TRBD2, 5 bases. Germline V lookup: CDR1 SNHLY, CDR2 FYNNEI. The CDR3 covers 13 residues. In DNA, the CDR3 is TGTGTCTCCAAGGCGGGTGTGTCCTACGAGCAGTACTTC. Amino acids: CVSKAGVSYEQYF.